What follows is one TCR beta chain and its context. Its antigen is unidentified. Naive CD8 cells lacked CD45RO, underwent positive selection for CCR7 and left out terminally differentiated effector memory CD45RA+ cells. The source of the sample is a study of shared clonotypes between healthy human individuals. Broader study findings: The diversity represented, both genetic and in exposure history, was limited by few donors. Large sequencing depth failed to make sorted-subset sequencing complete, rarefaction showed. Memory subsets generally showed lower estimated richness than naive subsets.

Trimming removed 6 bases at V and 0 bases at J, with 12 bases between. The CDR3 totals 14 residues. Germline V gene lookup returns CDR1 SEHNR and CDR2 FQNEAQ (reference sequence). Once extracted for a subset, genomic DNA was divided evenly among several immunoSEQ plates. The data were produced by immunoSEQ multiplex PCR, yet TCRdb's version contains in-frame clones alone and is incomplete. The sample consists of over 2 million clones, about 95% of them appearing once. The rearrangement links TRBV7-9 to TRBJ2-7, with D possibly TRBD2 on 6 matching bases. The sample taken for sequencing was naive CD8+ T cells sorted from blood. The sequence was obtained from a man aged 18 to 30 in good health. Here the CDR3 reads CASRAGPLSYEQYF. DNA for the CDR3: TGTGCCAGCAGGGCGGGGCCGCTCTCCTACGAGCAGTACTTC.